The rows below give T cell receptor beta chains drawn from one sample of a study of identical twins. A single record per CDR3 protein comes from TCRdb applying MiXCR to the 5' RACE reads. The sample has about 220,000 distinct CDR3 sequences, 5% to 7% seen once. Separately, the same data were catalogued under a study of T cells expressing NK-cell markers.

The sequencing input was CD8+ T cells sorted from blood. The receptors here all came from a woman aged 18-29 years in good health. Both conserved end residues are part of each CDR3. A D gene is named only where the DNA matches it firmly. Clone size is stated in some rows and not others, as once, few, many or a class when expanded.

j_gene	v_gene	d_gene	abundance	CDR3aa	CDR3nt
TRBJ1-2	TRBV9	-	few	CASSTSRDGNYGYTF	TGTGCCAGCAGCACGTCAAGGGACGGCAACTATGGCTACACCTTC
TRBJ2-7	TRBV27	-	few	CASRISFSPDYEQYF	TGTGCCAGCAGGATCTCCTTCTCCCCCGACTACGAGCAGTACTTC
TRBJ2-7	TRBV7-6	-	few	CASSLGAGSYEQYF	TGTGCCAGCAGCTTAGGGGCGGGGTCCTACGAGCAGTACTTC
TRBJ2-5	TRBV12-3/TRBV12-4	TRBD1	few	CASKTRTGSKETQYF	TGTGCCAGCAAAACTAGGACAGGGTCGAAAGAGACCCAGTACTTC
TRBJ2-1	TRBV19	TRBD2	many	CASSIDRRGGLGNEQFF	TGTGCCAGTAGTATAGATCGGCGGGGGGGCCTGGGGAATGAGCAGTTCTTC
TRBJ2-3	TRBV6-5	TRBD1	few	CASSYREPGGFWTDTQYF	TGTGCCAGCAGTTACAGGGAACCAGGGGGCTTTTGGACAGATACGCAGTATTTT
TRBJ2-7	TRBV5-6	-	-	CASSLESSVDCEQYF	TGTGCCAGCAGCTTGGAGTCCAGCGTAGACTGCGAGCAGTACTTC
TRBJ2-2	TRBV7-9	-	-	CASSPQRSPRAGELFF	TGTGCCAGCAGCCCCCAGCGGAGCCCCAGGGCCGGGGAGCTGTTTTTT
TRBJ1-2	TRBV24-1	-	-	CATSDSTWSGYTF	TGTGCCACCAGTGATTCCACGTGGTCTGGCTACACCTTC
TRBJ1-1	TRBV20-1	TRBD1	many	CSAKQGGAEAFF	TGCAGTGCTAAACAGGGGGGCGCTGAAGCTTTCTTT
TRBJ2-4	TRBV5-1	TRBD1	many	CASSLFGQGVSAKNIQYF	TGCGCCAGCAGCTTGTTTGGACAGGGGGTATCAGCCAAAAACATTCAGTACTTC
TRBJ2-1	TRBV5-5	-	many	CASSFVLAEQFF	TGTGCCAGCAGCTTCGTTTTGGCTGAGCAGTTCTTC
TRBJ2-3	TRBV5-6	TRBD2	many	CASSLGTSIDTQYF	TGTGCCAGCAGCTTGGGGACTAGCATAGATACGCAGTATTTT
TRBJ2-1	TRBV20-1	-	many	CSASYAGLSYNEQFF	TGCAGTGCTAGTTATGCGGGCCTCTCCTACAATGAGCAGTTCTTC
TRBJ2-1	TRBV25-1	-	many	CASSGQPAHHNEQFF	TGTGCCAGCAGTGGACAGCCGGCTCACCACAATGAGCAGTTCTTC
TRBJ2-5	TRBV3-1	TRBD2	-	CASSGGRSLAGMAETQYF	TGTGCCAGCAGCGGGGGACGATCACTAGCGGGAATGGCAGAGACCCAGTACTTC
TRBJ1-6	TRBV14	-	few	CASSPRTYSPLHF	TGTGCCAGCAGCCCGAGAACCTATTCACCCCTCCACTTT
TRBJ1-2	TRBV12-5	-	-	CASGWSGGYTF	TGTGCTAGTGGTTGGTCTGGCGGCTACACCTTC
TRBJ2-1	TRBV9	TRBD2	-	CASSTSGRAEQFF	TGTGCCAGCAGCACTAGCGGGAGAGCTGAGCAGTTCTTC
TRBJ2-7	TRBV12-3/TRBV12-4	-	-	CASSETSGWGFYEQYF	TGTGCCAGCAGTGAGACTTCAGGGTGGGGATTCTACGAGCAGTACTTC
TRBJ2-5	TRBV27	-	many	CASSFVGDQTQYF	TGTGCCAGCAGTTTTGTTGGAGATCAGACCCAGTACTTC
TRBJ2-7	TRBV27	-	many	CASSQRQSYEQYF	TGTGCCAGCAGTCAACGGCAGTCCTACGAGCAGTACTTC
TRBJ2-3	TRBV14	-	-	CASSQDSRDIAIHTDTQYF	TGTGCCAGCAGCCAAGATTCACGGGACATTGCGATTCACACAGATACGCAGTATTTT
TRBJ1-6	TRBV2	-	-	CASSEAGVNSPLHF	TGTGCCAGCAGTGAAGCTGGGGTTAATTCACCCCTCCACTTT
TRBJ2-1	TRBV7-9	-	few	CASSFSWAYNEQFF	TGTGCCAGCAGCTTCTCTTGGGCCTACAATGAGCAGTTCTTC
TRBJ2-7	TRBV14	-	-	CASSQDPYEQYF	TGTGCCAGCAGCCAAGACCCCTACGAGCAGTACTTC